One T cell receptor (beta chain) is described in this entry. The data originate from a study of blood T cell repertoires in COVID-19. Study details: Cohort 3 donors were reported recovered after two negative PCRs, clearance, or symptom resolution. Material from acute and convalescent COVID-19 was sourced from the United States, Italy and Spain.

This CDR3 region has 11 residues. The germline CDR1 and CDR2 sequences are DFQATT and SNEGSKA (reference sequence). Cohorts were based on clinical histories the participants reported. Original processing methods: Amplification with reference gene primers provided the estimates of nucleated cell counts. Here immunoSEQ multiplex PCR was the method, and the copy in TCRdb shows in-frame clones only, minus some. V, J and clone size reflect that table, while D and trimming were determined from the DNA. Seen here are 200,000 or so clones, 80% to 90% observed once, and the top ten hold 5.5% to 8.5%. The chain recombines TRBV20-1 with TRBJ1-6, with 11 bases aligning to TRBD1. The sequenced material came from PBMCs or T cells enriched from blood (not recorded which). This TCR was recovered from a man aged 25-40 years in a cohort exposed to, infected with or recovered from COVID-19 (not recorded which). The CDR3 sequence: CSGQGVFTLHF. The CDR3 region has the DNA TGCTCGGGACAGGGGGTGTTCACCCTCCACTTT.